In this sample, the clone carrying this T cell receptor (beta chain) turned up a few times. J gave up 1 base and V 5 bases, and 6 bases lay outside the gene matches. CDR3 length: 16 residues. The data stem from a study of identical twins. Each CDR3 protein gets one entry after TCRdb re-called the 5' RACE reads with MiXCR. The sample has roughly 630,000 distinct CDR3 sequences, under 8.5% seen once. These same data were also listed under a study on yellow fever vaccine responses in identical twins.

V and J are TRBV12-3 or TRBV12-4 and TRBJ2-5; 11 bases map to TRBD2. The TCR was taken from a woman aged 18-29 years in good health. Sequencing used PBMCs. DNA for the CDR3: TGTGCCAGCAGTACCCCGGGACTAGCGGTCCAAGAGACCCAGTACTTC. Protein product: CASSTPGLAVQETQYF.